These T cell receptor beta chains were read from a single sample in a study of T cell clones after liver transplantation. Only in-frame clones appear in the TCRdb table, and some are missing; sequencing was by immunoSEQ multiplex PCR. This table has some 33,000 clones, 90% to 95% appearing once. Sequences were derived from CD8+ T cells from blood, sampled 12 months after liver transplant. The source is a human patient who received a liver transplant. Some T cells may have originated in the graft donor. Both conserved end residues are part of each CDR3. The D gene is left open where the match is weak. The size entry is marked missing in some rows and otherwise reads once, few, many or a size class.

TRBD1	NA	TRBV2	TRBJ2-7	CASSYSGTGSYEQYF	TGTGCCAGCAGTTACTCCGGGACAGGTTCCTACGAGCAGTACTTC
TRBD1	NA	TRBV28	TRBJ2-4	CASSSTGTEAKNIQYF	TGTGCCAGCAGTTCGACGGGGACAGAAGCCAAAAACATTCAGTACTTC
TRBD1	NA	TRBV7-9	TRBJ2-6	CASSPHPGQGLSGANVLTF	TGTGCCAGCAGCCCTCACCCGGGACAGGGGCTCTCTGGGGCCAACGTCCTGACTTTC
TRBD1	NA	TRBV11-2	TRBJ2-3	CASRRNRGPTDTQYF	TGTGCCAGCAGGAGAAACAGGGGGCCGACAGATACGCAGTATTTT
TRBD2	once	TRBV27	TRBJ2-7	CASSSTGGVYEQYF	TGTGCCAGCAGTTCGACGGGAGGAGTATACGAGCAGTACTTC
NA	NA	TRBV25-1	TRBJ2-3	CASRSDTQYF	TGTGCCAGCAGGTCAGATACGCAGTATTTT
NA	once	TRBV13	TRBJ2-2	CASSPSTGIRATGELFF	TGTGCCAGCAGCCCGTCGACGGGGATACGGGCAACCGGGGAGCTGTTTTTT
TRBD2	NA	TRBV6-5	TRBJ2-7	CASSYLPGLAAEQYF	TGTGCCAGCAGTTACCTCCCGGGACTAGCAGCGGAGCAGTACTTC
NA	NA	TRBV10-2	TRBJ1-5	CASSPRGYSNQPQHF	TGCGCCAGCAGTCCACGGGGGTATAGCAATCAGCCCCAGCATTTT
NA	NA	TRBV9	TRBJ2-1	CASSAEGQSREQFF	TGTGCCAGCAGCGCCGAGGGGCAGTCAAGGGAGCAGTTCTTC
NA	once	TRBV4-1	TRBJ2-7	CASSQDRARGPLEQYF	TGCGCCAGCAGCCAAGATAGGGCTAGAGGGCCCCTCGAGCAGTACTTC
NA	NA	TRBV7-9	TRBJ1-2	CASSSPGKIYGYTF	TGTGCCAGCAGCTCCCCAGGGAAAATCTATGGCTACACCTTC
TRBD1	NA	TRBV27	TRBJ1-2	CASSNGQGWNGYTF	TGTGCCAGCAGTAACGGACAGGGGTGGAATGGCTACACCTTC
NA	NA	TRBV11-2	TRBJ2-1	CASSPEWVNEQFF	TGTGCCAGCAGCCCCGAGTGGGTCAATGAGCAGTTCTTC
NA	NA	TRBV14	TRBJ2-1	CASSPGRYLVEQFF	TGTGCCAGCAGCCCCGGGCGGTACCTGGTTGAGCAGTTCTTC
TRBD2	NA	TRBV7-9	TRBJ2-7	CATERTSGSYEQYF	TGTGCCACCGAGAGGACTAGCGGGTCCTACGAGCAGTACTTC
NA	NA	TRBV5-4	TRBJ2-7	CASSQAYEQYF	TGTGCCAGCAGCCAAGCCTACGAGCAGTACTTC
NA	NA	TRBV9	TRBJ2-7	CASSVGVSGTYEQYF	TGTGCCAGCAGCGTAGGCGTTAGCGGAACCTACGAGCAGTACTTC
TRBD1	NA	TRBV6-1	TRBJ1-5	CASSVYRGPNQPQHF	TGTGCCAGCAGTGTCTACAGGGGGCCCAATCAGCCCCAGCATTTT
NA	NA	TRBV11-3	TRBJ1-1	CASSFTEMNTEAFF	TGTGCCAGCAGCTTTACAGAGATGAACACTGAAGCTTTCTTT
TRBD1	NA	TRBV7-9	TRBJ1-2	CASSPRQGGNYGYTF	TGTGCCAGCAGCCCACGACAGGGGGGTAACTATGGCTACACCTTC
NA	NA	TRBV30	TRBJ1-1	CAWEGGGTPGEAFF	TGTGCCTGGGAAGGCGGAGGGACTCCTGGTGAAGCTTTCTTT
NA	NA	TRBV15	TRBJ2-5	CATSRDRGYQETQYF	TGTGCCACCAGCAGAGATCGGGGCTACCAAGAGACCCAGTACTTC
NA	NA	TRBV6-5	TRBJ2-1	CASSYIDSQGNEQFF	TGTGCCAGCAGTTACATTGACTCTCAAGGCAATGAGCAGTTCTTC
TRBD1	NA	TRBV5-1	TRBJ1-2	CASSLGDRTGFNYGYTF	TGCGCCAGCAGCTTGGGGGACCGGACAGGTTTTAACTATGGCTACACCTTC